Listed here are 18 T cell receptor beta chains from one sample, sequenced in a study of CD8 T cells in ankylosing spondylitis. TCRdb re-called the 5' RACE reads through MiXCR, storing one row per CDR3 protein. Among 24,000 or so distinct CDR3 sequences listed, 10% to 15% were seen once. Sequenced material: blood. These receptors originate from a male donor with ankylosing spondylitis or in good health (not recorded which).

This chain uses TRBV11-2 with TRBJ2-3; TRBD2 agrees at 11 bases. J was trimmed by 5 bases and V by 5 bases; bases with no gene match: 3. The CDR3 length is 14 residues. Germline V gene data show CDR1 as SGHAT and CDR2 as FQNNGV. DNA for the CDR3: TGTGCCAGCAGCATAGGACTAGCGGGAGATACGCAGTATTTT. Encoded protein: CASSIGLAGDTQYF.

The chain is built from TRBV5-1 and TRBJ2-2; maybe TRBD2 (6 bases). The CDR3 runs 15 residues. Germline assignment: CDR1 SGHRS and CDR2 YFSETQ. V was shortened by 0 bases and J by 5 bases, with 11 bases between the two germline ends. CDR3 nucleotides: TGCGCCAGCAGCTTGGAGGGACTTTTAACCGGGGAGCTGTTTTTT. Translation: CASSLEGLLTGELFF.

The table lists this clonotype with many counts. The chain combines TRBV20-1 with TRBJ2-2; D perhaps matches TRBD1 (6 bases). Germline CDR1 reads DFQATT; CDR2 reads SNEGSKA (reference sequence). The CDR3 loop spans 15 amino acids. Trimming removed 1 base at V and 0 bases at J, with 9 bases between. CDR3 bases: TGCAGTGCTAGAGCTAGACAGGCGAACACCGGGGAGCTGTTTTTT. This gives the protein CSARARQANTGELFF.

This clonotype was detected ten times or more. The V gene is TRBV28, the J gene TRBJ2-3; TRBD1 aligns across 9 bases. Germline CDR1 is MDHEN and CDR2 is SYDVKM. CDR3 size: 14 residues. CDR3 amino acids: CATTGQGGTNTQYF. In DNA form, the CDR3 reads TGTGCTACCACGGGACAGGGCGGGACAAATACGCAGTATTTT.

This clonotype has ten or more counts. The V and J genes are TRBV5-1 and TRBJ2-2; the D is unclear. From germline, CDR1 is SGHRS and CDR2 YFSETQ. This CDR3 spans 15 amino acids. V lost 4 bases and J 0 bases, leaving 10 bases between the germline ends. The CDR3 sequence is CASSGVGTNTGELFF. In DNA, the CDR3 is TGCGCCAGCAGCGGAGTCGGAACGAACACCGGGGAGCTGTTTTTT. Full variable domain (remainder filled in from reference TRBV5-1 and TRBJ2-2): KAGVTQTPRYLIKTRGQQVTLSCSPISGHRSVSWYQQTPGQGLQFLFEYFSETQRNKGNFPGRFSGRQFSNSRSEMNVSTLELGDSALYLCASSGVGTNTGELFFGEGSRLTVL.

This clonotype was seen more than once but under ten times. The CDR3 coding sequence is TGTGCCAGTAGTACGGGACAGCTACTTTACAATGAGCAGTTCTTC. It encodes CASSTGQLLYNEQFF. The V gene is TRBV19, the J gene TRBJ2-1, with 7 nucleotides matching TRBD1. The length of the CDR3 is 15 residues. J gave up 4 bases and V 4 bases, and 7 bases lay outside the gene matches. Germline-derived CDR1 and CDR2 are LNHDA and SQIVND (reference sequence).

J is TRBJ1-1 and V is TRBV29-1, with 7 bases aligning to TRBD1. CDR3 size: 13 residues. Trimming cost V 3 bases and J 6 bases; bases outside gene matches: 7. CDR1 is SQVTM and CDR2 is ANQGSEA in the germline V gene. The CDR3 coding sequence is TGCAGCGTTGATTCCCACAGGGGAGCTGAAGCTTTCTTT. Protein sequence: CSVDSHRGAEAFF.

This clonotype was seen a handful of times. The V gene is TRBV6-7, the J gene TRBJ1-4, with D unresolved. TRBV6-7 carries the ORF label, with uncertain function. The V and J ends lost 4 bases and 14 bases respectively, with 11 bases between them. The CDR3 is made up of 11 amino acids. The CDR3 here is CASSSSIRLFF. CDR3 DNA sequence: TGTGCCAGCAGTTCGTCAATACGGCTGTTTTTT.

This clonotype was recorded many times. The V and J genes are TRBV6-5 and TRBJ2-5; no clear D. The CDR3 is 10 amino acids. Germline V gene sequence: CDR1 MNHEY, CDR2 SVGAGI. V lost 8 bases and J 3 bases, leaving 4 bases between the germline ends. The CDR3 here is CASGEETQYF. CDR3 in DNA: TGTGCCAGCGGGGAAGAGACCCAGTACTTC.

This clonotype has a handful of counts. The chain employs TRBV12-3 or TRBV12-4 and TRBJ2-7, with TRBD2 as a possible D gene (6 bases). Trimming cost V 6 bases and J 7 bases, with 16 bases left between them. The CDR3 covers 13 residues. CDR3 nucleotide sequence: TGTGCCAGCAGCCGGGGGTGGGGCGCGGAGCAGTACTTC. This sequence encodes CASSRGWGAEQYF.

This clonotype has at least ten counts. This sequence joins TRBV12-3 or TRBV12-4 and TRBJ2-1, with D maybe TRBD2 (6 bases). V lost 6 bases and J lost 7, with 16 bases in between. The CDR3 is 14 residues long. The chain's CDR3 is CASSPPGTRNEQFF. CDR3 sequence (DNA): TGTGCCAGCAGCCCGCCCGGGACTCGGAATGAGCAGTTCTTC.

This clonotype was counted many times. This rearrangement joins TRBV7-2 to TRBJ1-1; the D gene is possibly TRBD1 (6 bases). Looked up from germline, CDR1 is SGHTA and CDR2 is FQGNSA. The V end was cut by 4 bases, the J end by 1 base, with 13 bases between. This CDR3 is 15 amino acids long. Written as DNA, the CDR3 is TGTGCCAGCAGCTGGGGGGCCGGGGAGAACACTGAAGCTTTCTTT. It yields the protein CASSWGAGENTEAFF.

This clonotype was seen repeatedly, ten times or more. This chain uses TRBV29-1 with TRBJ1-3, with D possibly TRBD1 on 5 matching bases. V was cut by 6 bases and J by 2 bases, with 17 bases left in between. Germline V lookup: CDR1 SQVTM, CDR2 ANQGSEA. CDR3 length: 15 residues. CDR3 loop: CSVQVSGLTGNTIYF. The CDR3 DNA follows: TGCAGCGTCCAAGTTTCGGGACTAACTGGAAACACCATATATTTT.

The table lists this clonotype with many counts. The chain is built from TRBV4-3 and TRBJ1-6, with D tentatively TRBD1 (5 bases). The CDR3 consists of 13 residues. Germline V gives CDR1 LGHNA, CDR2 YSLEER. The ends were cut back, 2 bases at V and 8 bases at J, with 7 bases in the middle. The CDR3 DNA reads TGCGCCAGCAGCCAAAAGGGGCATTCACCCCTCCACTTT. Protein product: CASSQKGHSPLHF.

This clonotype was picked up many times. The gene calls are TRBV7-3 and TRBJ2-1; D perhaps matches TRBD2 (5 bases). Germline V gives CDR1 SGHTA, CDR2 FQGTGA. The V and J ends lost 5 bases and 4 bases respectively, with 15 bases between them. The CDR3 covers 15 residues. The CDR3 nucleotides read TGTGCCAGCAGCCCCGAGGCCGGGAATTACAATGAGCAGTTCTTC. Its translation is CASSPEAGNYNEQFF.

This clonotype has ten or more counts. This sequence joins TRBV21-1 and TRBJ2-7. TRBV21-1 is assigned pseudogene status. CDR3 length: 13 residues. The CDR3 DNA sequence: TGTGCCAGCAGCAAAGAAGAGGCTTACGAGCAGTACGTC. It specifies CASSKEEAYEQYV.

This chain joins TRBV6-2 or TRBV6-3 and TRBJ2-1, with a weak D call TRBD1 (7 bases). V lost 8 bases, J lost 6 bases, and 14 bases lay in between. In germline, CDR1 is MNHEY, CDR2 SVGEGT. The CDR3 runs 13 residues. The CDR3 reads CASRQGGINEQFF. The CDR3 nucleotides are TGTGCCAGCCGACAGGGAGGTATCAATGAGCAGTTCTTC.

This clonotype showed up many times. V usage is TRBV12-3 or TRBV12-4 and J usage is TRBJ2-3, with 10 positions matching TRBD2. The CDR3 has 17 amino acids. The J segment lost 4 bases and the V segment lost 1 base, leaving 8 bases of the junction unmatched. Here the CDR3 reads CASSLGSSGRGADTQYF. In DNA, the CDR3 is TGTGCCAGCAGTTTAGGGTCTAGCGGGAGAGGCGCAGATACGCAGTATTTT.